This T cell receptor (beta chain) was captured by sequencing in a study of identical twins. Study outcomes and limitations: Conclusions rested on cross-sectional statistics rather than following the same donors.

This clonotype has more than one count but fewer than ten. The antigen is undetermined. CDR1 SGDLS and CDR2 YYNGEE come from the germline V gene. The ends were cut back, 0 bases at V and 0 bases at J, with 7 bases in the middle. This CDR3 region has 14 residues. TCRdb analysed the 5' RACE reads with MiXCR anew, one entry per CDR3 protein. Of some 600,000 distinct CDR3 sequences detected, 7.1% appear once; the ten largest clones hold roughly 1.5%. This same sample was also taken into another study, of yellow fever vaccine responses in identical twins.

The chain couples TRBV9 to TRBJ2-7, with D unresolved. The material sequenced was PBMCs. This clonotype was sampled from a woman aged 18-29 years in good health. The CDR3 protein is CASSVGVNSYEQYF. DNA of the CDR3: TGTGCCAGCAGCGTAGGGGTCAACTCCTACGAGCAGTACTTC.